One sample yielded the 24 T cell receptor beta chains listed below, sequenced in a study of shared clonotypes between healthy human individuals. The method was immunoSEQ multiplex PCR; TCRdb's version includes in-frame clones alone and lacks a portion of them. The table shows around 2.5 million clones, with 93% occurring only once. Sequences were obtained from naive CD4+ T cells from PBMCs. Stated subset: CD45RA+ positively selected. These receptors came from a young man in good health. Some clones in this sample may be carry-over from other donors' samples.

As regards this clone: Other DNA variants within this sample encode the same CDR3. The chain links TRBV9 to TRBJ2-1; D tentatively fits TRBD1 or TRBD2 (6 bases each). The CDR3 is 15 residues long. V lost 0 bases and J 2 bases, leaving 9 bases between the germline ends. Germline V gene sequence: CDR1 SGDLS, CDR2 YYNGEE. DNA for the CDR3: TGTGCCAGCAGCGTAGCGGGGGCAGCCTACAATGAGCAGTTCTTC. Translated: CASSVAGAAYNEQFF.

This chain links TRBV7-6 with TRBJ2-7; TRBD2 agrees at 10 bases. This CDR3 region has 20 residues. Germline lookup yields CDR1 SGHVS and CDR2 FNYEAQ. V dropped 4 bases and J dropped 4; count of bases not matched to a gene: 22. The CDR3 region has the DNA TGTGCCAGCAGCTCAGTTCCCCTCCTAGCGGGAGTCTTATCCCTGTACGAGCAGTACTTC. Amino acids: CASSSVPLLAGVLSLYEQYF. The full variable domain, completed using reference TRBV7-6 and TRBJ2-7, is GAGVSQSPRYKVTKRGQDVALRCDPISGHVSLYWYRQALGQGPEFLTYFNYEAQQDKSGLPNDRFSAERPEGSISTLTIQRTEQRDSAMYRCASSSVPLLAGVLSLYEQYFGPGTRLTVT.

The chain employs TRBV28 and TRBJ2-7, with D maybe TRBD2 (5 bases). Germline CDR1 and CDR2: MDHEN and SYDVKM. CDR3 size: 16 residues. Trimming left V 6 bases short and J 4 bases short, with 22 bases between. CDR3 in DNA: TGTGCCAGCAGATCCGCTCCACAGCTCGGGATGTACGAGCAGTACTTC. Its protein is CASRSAPQLGMYEQYF.

Remarks on this clone: The same CDR3 arises from other DNA sequences in this sample as well. This chain uses TRBV18 with TRBJ2-5; D unclear. The germline CDR1 and CDR2 sequences are KGHSH and LQKENI. V lost 3 bases to trimming and J lost 5 bases, with 10 bases between them. This CDR3 spans 13 amino acids. CDR3 nucleotide sequence: TGTGCCAGCTCACCCCTCGGCGGCGAGACCCAGTACTTC. This sequence encodes CASSPLGGETQYF.

Details on this clone: A much more abundant neighbour one base away suggests this may be a read error. This chain joins TRBV5-4 and TRBJ2-1; no reliable D call. From germline, CDR1 is SGHNT and CDR2 YYREEE (reference sequence). The ends were cut back, 5 bases at V and 3 bases at J, with 3 bases in the middle. This CDR3 is built from 11 residues. CDR3: CASRFYNEQFF. Written as DNA, the CDR3 is TGTGCCAGCAGGTTCTACAATGAGCAGTTCTTC.

The chain links TRBV25-1 to TRBJ2-5, with TRBD2 matching over 7 bases. CDR1 and CDR2 from the germline V gene are MGHDK and SYGVNS. After removal of 5 bases from V and 5 bases from J, the junction contained 8 bases not matched to a gene. The CDR3 consists of 14 residues. CDR3 nucleotides: TGTGCCAGCAGTCCGTCCCAGGGAGGGGAGACCCAGTACTTC. This sequence encodes CASSPSQGGETQYF. Using reference TRBV25-1 and TRBJ2-5 for the parts outside the CDR3, the full variable domain is EADIYQTPRYLVIGTGKKITLECSQTMGHDKMYWYQQDPGMELHLIHYSYGVNSTEKGDLSSESTVSRIRTEHFPLTLESARPSHTSQYLCASSPSQGGETQYFGPGTRLLVL.

The chain joins TRBV7-9 to TRBJ1-2; tentative D call: TRBD1 (6 bases). CDR1 is SEHNR and CDR2 is FQNEAQ in the germline V gene (reference sequence). This CDR3 has 15 residues. V was pared by 1 base and J by 0 bases, with 9 bases between. This CDR3 is CASSLGTDPNYGYTF. The CDR3, as DNA: TGTGCCAGCAGCTTAGGGACAGACCCTAACTATGGCTACACCTTC. The full variable domain, in which reference TRBV7-9 and TRBJ1-2 provide the parts outside the CDR3, is DTGVSQNPRHKITKRGQNVTFRCDPISEHNRLYWYRQTLGQGPEFLTYFQNEAQLEKSRLLSDRFSAERPKGSFSTLEIQRTEQGDSAMYLCASSLGTDPNYGYTFGSGTRLTVV.

Worth noting for this clone: This sample includes further DNA sequences coding for the same CDR3. The chain joins TRBV7-2 to TRBJ2-5; D unresolved. The CDR3 is made up of 12 amino acids. Germline V lookup: CDR1 SGHTA, CDR2 FQGNSA. V lost 2 bases and J lost 4, with 5 bases in between. The CDR3 nucleotides read TGTGCCAGCAGCTTAACGCGAGAGACCCAGTACTTC. Translation: CASSLTRETQYF.

The V gene is TRBV7-2, the J gene TRBJ1-1, with D perhaps matching TRBD1 (5 bases). Germline CDR1 is SGHTA and CDR2 is FQGNSA. The CDR3 runs to 15 residues. V was clipped by 5 bases and J by 1 base, with 14 bases between them. CDR3 sequence: CASSPHQGGNTEAFF. The CDR3 DNA reads TGTGCCAGCAGCCCCCATCAGGGAGGGAACACTGAAGCTTTCTTT.

V is TRBV7-8 and J is TRBJ1-5; TRBD1 matches at 7 bases. The CDR3 totals 15 residues. Germline CDR1 reads SGHVS; CDR2 reads FQNEAQ. Trimming cost V 6 bases and J 1 base; bases outside gene matches: 6. CDR3 region: CASRPPGGSNQPQHF. CDR3 in DNA: TGTGCCAGCAGACCCCCAGGGGGGAGCAATCAGCCCCAGCATTTT.

The chain has TRBV7-9 and TRBJ2-7; TRBD2 aligns across 9 bases. The CDR3 totals 15 residues. Unmatched junction bases numbered 2, after V lost 0 bases and J lost 2 bases. From germline, CDR1 is SEHNR and CDR2 FQNEAQ (reference sequence). The CDR3: CASSLAGLAPYEQYF. The CDR3 DNA sequence: TGTGCCAGCAGCTTAGCGGGACTAGCCCCCTACGAGCAGTACTTC.

V usage is TRBV6-1 and J usage is TRBJ2-1; a possible D gene is TRBD1 (5 bases). The CDR3 has 13 amino acids. The germline CDR1 and CDR2 sequences are MNHNS and SASEGT. V was cut by 2 bases and J by 8 bases, with 10 bases left in between. CDR3 nucleotides: TGTGCCAGCAGTGAAAGACAGTTGGATGAGCAGTTCTTC. It is translated as CASSERQLDEQFF.

This sequence joins TRBV28 and TRBJ2-1, with TRBD2 identical over 10 bases. This CDR3 has 15 residues. V gave up 5 bases and J gave up 9 bases; unmatched junction bases: 10. Germline lookup yields CDR1 MDHEN and CDR2 SYDVKM. CDR3 in amino acids: CASSRPSGGEGEQFF. Here the CDR3 DNA reads TGTGCCAGCAGTCGTCCTAGCGGGGGTGAGGGTGAGCAGTTCTTC.

The chain combines TRBV19 with TRBJ2-4; D call uncertain. The CDR3 covers 17 residues. Germline loops: CDR1 LNHDA, CDR2 SQIVND (reference sequence). V dropped 4 bases and J dropped 0 bases, with 16 bases sitting between them. In DNA form, the CDR3 reads TGTGCCAGTAGTAAACTCGATCCCCGCCTAGCCAAAAACATTCAGTACTTC. Translation: CASSKLDPRLAKNIQYF.

This clone was counted a single time. The rearrangement links TRBV28 to TRBJ2-1; D is uncertain. The V gene's germline CDR1 is MDHEN and CDR2 SYDVKM. Trimming shortened V by 4 bases and J by 12 bases, and 13 bases separated the two germline ends. The CDR3 is 12 amino acids. CDR3 bases: TGTGCCAGCAGTTCGACGACCATAGGGCAGTTCTTC. Encoded protein: CASSSTTIGQFF.

V and J are TRBV29-1 and TRBJ2-5; 10 bases are a match to TRBD1. The junction had 6 bases not matched to a gene; V was cut back by 0 bases and J by 5 bases. The length of the CDR3 is 15 residues. The germline CDR1 and CDR2 sequences are SQVTM and ANQGSEA. CDR3 DNA sequence: TGCAGCGTTGAAGAGGCCGGGACAGGGGAGGAGACCCAGTACTTC. This codes for CSVEEAGTGEETQYF.

Note on this clone: A much larger clonotype is one base distant, so this may be a read error. This sample includes further DNA sequences coding for the same CDR3. The chain combines TRBV2 with TRBJ2-3, with no clear D. Germline V gene sequence: CDR1 SNHLY, CDR2 FYNNEI. The CDR3 contains 11 residues. V lost 6 bases and J 2 bases, leaving 3 bases between the germline ends. CDR3 coding DNA: TGTGCCAGCAGCTCCACAGATACGCAGTATTTT. Translated: CASSSTDTQYF.

The chain links TRBV30 to TRBJ1-2; D remains unclear. Germline loops: CDR1 GTSNPN, CDR2 SVGIG (reference sequence). The V end was cut by 1 base, the J end by 8 bases, with 11 bases between. The CDR3 spans 12 residues. CDR3 bases: TGTGCCTGGAGTGGAGGTGCTGGGGGCTACACCTTC. Amino acid sequence: CAWSGGAGGYTF.

This chain links TRBV10-3 with TRBJ2-1, with 8 bases matching TRBD2. In germline, CDR1 is ENHRY, CDR2 SYGVKD. J gave up 0 bases and V 8 bases, and 21 bases lay outside the gene matches. The CDR3 is 20 residues long. The CDR3 loop reads CAIGVKGDLSSGSSYNEQFF. In DNA, the CDR3 is TGTGCCATCGGTGTGAAAGGGGATTTGAGCAGCGGGAGCTCCTACAATGAGCAGTTCTTC.

This chain uses TRBV9 with TRBJ2-1; 8 positions match TRBD2. The germline CDR1 and CDR2 sequences are SGDLS and YYNGEE. The length of the CDR3 is 16 residues. The junction had 12 bases not matched to a gene; V was cut back by 0 bases and J by 10 bases. The CDR3 coding sequence is TGTGCCAGCAGCGTAGGAGGTCTAGCGGGCAACACAGAGCAGTTCTTC. As protein: CASSVGGLAGNTEQFF.

The count of this clone is one. The chain uses TRBV5-1 and TRBJ2-7; 11 bases fit TRBD2. CDR1 is SGHRS, CDR2 YFSETQ, per germline. Trimming removed 3 bases from V and 2 bases from J; junction bases left unmatched: 7. The CDR3 contains 16 residues. CDR3 sequence (DNA): TGCGCCAGCAGCTCGACAGGGACTAGCGGAACCTACGAGCAGTACTTC. Translating gives CASSSTGTSGTYEQYF. The full variable domain, completed using reference TRBV5-1 and TRBJ2-7, is KAGVTQTPRYLIKTRGQQVTLSCSPISGHRSVSWYQQTPGQGLQFLFEYFSETQRNKGNFPGRFSGRQFSNSRSEMNVSTLELGDSALYLCASSSTGTSGTYEQYFGPGTRLTVT.

For this clone: This sample also contains other DNA sequences that code for the same CDR3. The V and J genes are TRBV18 and TRBJ2-3; D uncertain. CDR3 size: 12 residues. Trimming pared 3 bases from V and 6 bases from J, leaving 7 bases between. Germline loops: CDR1 KGHSH, CDR2 LQKENI. CDR3 in amino acids: CASSPAADTQYF. The CDR3 nucleotides read TGTGCCAGCTCACCGGCGGCGGATACGCAGTATTTT.

V usage is TRBV5-1 and J usage is TRBJ2-7; D is possibly TRBD1 or TRBD2 (6 bases each). The germline V and J ends were trimmed by 3 bases and 7 bases, with 14 bases remaining between them. Looked up from germline, CDR1 is SGHRS and CDR2 is YFSETQ. This CDR3 is 13 amino acids long. CDR3 loop: CASSWDLGGEQYF. DNA of the CDR3: TGCGCCAGCAGCTGGGACTTAGGGGGGGAGCAGTACTTC.

This chain links TRBV7-3 with TRBJ2-5; possible D gene TRBD2, 5 bases. Germline V CDR1 and CDR2: SGHTA, FQGTGA. The CDR3 runs 15 residues. Trimming left V 5 bases short and J 4 bases short, with 17 bases between. CDR3 nucleotide sequence: TGTGCCAGCAGCCCGGGGTCAAGTGGTCGAGAGACCCAGTACTTC. This codes for CASSPGSSGRETQYF.